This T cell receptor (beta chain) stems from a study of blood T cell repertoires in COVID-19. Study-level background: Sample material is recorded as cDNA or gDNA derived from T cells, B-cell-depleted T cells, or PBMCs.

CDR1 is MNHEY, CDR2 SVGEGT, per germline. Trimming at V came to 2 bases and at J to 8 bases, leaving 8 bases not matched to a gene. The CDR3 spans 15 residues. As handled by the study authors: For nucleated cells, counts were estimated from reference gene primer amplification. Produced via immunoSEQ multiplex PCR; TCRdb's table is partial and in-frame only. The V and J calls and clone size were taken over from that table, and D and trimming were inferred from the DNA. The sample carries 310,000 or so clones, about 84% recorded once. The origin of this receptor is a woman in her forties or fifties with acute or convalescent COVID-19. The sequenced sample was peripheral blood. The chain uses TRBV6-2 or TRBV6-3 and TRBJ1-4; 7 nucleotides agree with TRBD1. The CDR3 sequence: CASSYQGGFTEKLFF. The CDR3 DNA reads TGTGCCAGCAGTTACCAGGGGGGATTTACCGAAAAACTGTTTTTT.